This record concerns one TCR beta chain sequence. Its antigen is not known. TCR cDNA received a 3' ligated oligonucleotide that carried a UMI. Adult healthy volunteers gave 2.5 ml peripheral blood for whole-blood RNA. Cells were not sorted; total RNA input targeted roughly 1 to 1000 ng. The sample is drawn from a study of naive and memory T cell subsets. Regarding the study as a whole: TCR transcript changes with activation or differentiation may affect this RNA method.

The SP2 primer and nested alpha and beta constant region primers amplified ligated cDNA in four rounds. TCRdb processed the 5' RACE reads anew with MiXCR; each CDR3 protein has one entry. Of around 56,000 distinct CDR3 sequences in the sample, roughly 7.5% were seen once. V lost 2 bases and J lost 4, with 18 bases in between. CDR1 is DFQATT, CDR2 SNEGSKA, per germline (reference sequence). This CDR3 comprises 16 residues. This sequence joins TRBV20-1 and TRBJ1-5; D is perhaps TRBD1 (6 bases). The sequence derives from a female donor in good health. The chain's CDR3 is CSARRGFSAGNQPQHF. The CDR3, as DNA: TGCAGTGCTAGAAGGGGGTTCAGTGCAGGGAATCAGCCCCAGCATTTT.